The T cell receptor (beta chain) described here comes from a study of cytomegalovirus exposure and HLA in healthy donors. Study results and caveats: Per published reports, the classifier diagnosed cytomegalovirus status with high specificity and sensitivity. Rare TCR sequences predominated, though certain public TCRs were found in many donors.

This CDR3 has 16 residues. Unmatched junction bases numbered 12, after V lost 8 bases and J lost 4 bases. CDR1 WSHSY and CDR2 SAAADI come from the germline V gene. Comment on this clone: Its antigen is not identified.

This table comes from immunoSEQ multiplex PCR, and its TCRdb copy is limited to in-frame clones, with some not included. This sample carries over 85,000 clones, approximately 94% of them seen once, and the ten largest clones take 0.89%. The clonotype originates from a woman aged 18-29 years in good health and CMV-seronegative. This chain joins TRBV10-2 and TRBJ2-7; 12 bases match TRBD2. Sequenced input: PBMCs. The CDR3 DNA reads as TGCGCCAGCGCCCCCGGGCGGACTAGCGGGATTTACGAGCAGTACTTC. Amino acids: CASAPGRTSGIYEQYF.